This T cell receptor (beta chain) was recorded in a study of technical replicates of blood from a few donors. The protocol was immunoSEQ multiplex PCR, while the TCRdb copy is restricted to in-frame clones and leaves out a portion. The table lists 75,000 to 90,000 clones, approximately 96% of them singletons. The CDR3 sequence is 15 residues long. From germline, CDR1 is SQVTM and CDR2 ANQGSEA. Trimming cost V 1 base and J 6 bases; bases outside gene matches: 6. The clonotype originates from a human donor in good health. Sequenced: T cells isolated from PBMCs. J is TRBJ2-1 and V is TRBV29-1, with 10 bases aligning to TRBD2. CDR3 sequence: CSVEAPSGRANEQFF. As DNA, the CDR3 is TGCAGCGTTGAAGCGCCCAGCGGGAGGGCCAATGAGCAGTTCTTC.